The source of this TCR beta chain is a study of blood T cells in healthy people across ages. The study's findings and limits: The lack of PBMC sorting stopped any conclusive naive versus antigen-experienced comparison. Versus aged donors, long-lived donors had higher diversity and more naive CD4+ cells.

A second roughly 6 to 11 cycle PCR used barcoded and J-beta primers. TCRdb re-derived calls from the 5' RACE reads in MiXCR, one entry per CDR3 protein. The sample carries about 1.8 million distinct CDR3 sequences, less than 50% recorded once. On this clonotype: Its antigen is currently unknown.

V lost 0 bases, J lost 13 bases, and 22 bases lay in between. Germline V gene lookup returns CDR1 LGHNA and CDR2 YSLEER. The CDR3 has 17 residues. Peripheral blood from each donor was collected in a volume of 8 to 10 milliliters. A minimum of 6 million PBMCs was isolated per sample. The rearrangement joins TRBV4-3 to TRBJ1-6; D is possibly TRBD1 (6 bases). The TCR sequence derives from a woman in her thirties or forties in good health. Sequenced input: blood. CDR3 loop: CASSQDHLGTGLSPLHF. In DNA, the CDR3 is TGCGCCAGCAGCCAAGATCATCTAGGAACAGGGCTATCCCCCCTCCACTTT.